The 21 T cell receptor beta chains listed next were all sequenced from one sample in a study of cytotoxic CD8 clonotypes in ibrutinib-treated CLL. Assay used: immunoSEQ multiplex PCR; TCRdb lists only in-frame clones, some missing. The sample has 270,000 or so clones; approximately 76% are singletons. The material was PBMCs, obtained at disease progression, from a patient treated with ibrutinib. Receptors originate from a human donor with chronic lymphocytic leukemia.

The chain combines TRBV7-6 with TRBJ1-5; TRBD1 agrees at 8 bases. CDR3 size: 14 residues. J was trimmed by 9 bases and V by 5 bases; bases with no gene match: 9. CDR1 and CDR2 from the germline V gene are SGHVS and FNYEAQ. The CDR3 spells CASSEGQGGWPQHF. The CDR3, as DNA: TGTGCCAGCAGCGAAGGACAGGGTGGTTGGCCCCAGCATTTT.

This clone was recorded a few times. V usage is TRBV10-3 and J usage is TRBJ2-7; TRBD1 agrees at 7 bases. CDR1 is ENHRY and CDR2 is SYGVKD in the germline V gene. There are 13 residues in the CDR3. Trimming removed 7 bases from V and 2 bases from J; junction bases left unmatched: 5. In nucleotides, the CDR3 is TGTGCCATCAATACCGGGACAGCCTACGAGCAGTACTTC. Its translation is CAINTGTAYEQYF.

The chain has TRBV29-1 and TRBJ2-1, with 11 nucleotides matching TRBD2. This CDR3 is 15 amino acids long. The V and J ends lost 6 bases and 6 bases, in that order; junction bases with no gene match: 10. Germline V CDR1 and CDR2: SQVTM, ANQGSEA. The CDR3, as DNA: TGCAGCGTCGAAATTAGCGGGAGGGCCCTCAATGAGCAGTTCTTC. Its translation: CSVEISGRALNEQFF.

This clone was picked up a small number of times. The chain carries TRBV4-1 and TRBJ2-7, with 8 bases fitting TRBD1. V shed 3 bases and J 3 bases; nucleotides not matched to a gene: 10. The CDR3 has 16 amino acids. Germline V gene lookup returns CDR1 MGHRA and CDR2 YSYEKL. The CDR3 loop reads CASSQGTGLRSYEQYF. CDR3 nucleotide sequence: TGCGCCAGCAGCCAGGGGACAGGCCTTCGGAGCTACGAGCAGTACTTC.

This clone was detected only a few times. The J gene is TRBJ2-7, the V gene TRBV19; TRBD2 aligns across 12 bases. The CDR3 spans 14 residues. Germline lookup yields CDR1 LNHDA and CDR2 SQIVND (reference sequence). Trimming at V came to 5 bases and at J to 4 bases, leaving 3 bases not matched to a gene. The CDR3 protein is CASSGLAGPYEQYF. The CDR3 DNA sequence: TGTGCCAGTAGTGGACTAGCGGGACCTTACGAGCAGTACTTC. Full variable domain (missing parts from reference TRBV19 and TRBJ2-7): DGGITQSPKYLFRKEGQNVTLSCEQNLNHDAMYWYRQDPGQGLRLIYYSQIVNDFQKGDIAEGYSVSREKKESFPLTVTSAQKNPTAFYLCASSGLAGPYEQYFGPGTRLTVT.

V and J are TRBV5-1 and TRBJ1-1; tentatively, D is TRBD1 (6 bases). Per the germline V gene, CDR1 is SGHRS and CDR2 is YFSETQ. Trimming pared 4 bases from V and 0 bases from J, leaving 10 bases between. The CDR3 runs to 14 residues. CDR3 nucleotides: TGCGCCAGCAGCCCAGGGGCCCTGAACACTGAAGCTTTCTTT. Amino acids: CASSPGALNTEAFF.

This chain joins TRBV10-3 and TRBJ2-7, with D unresolved. The germline CDR1 and CDR2 sequences are ENHRY and SYGVKD. The V gene lost 4 bases and the J gene lost 7 bases, with 14 bases spanning the gap. The CDR3 spans 13 residues. DNA of the CDR3: TGTGCCATCAGTGGGCACGGGCCCCCGGAGCAGTACTTC. Translation: CAISGHGPPEQYF.

The chain recombines TRBV5-1 with TRBJ2-7; D tentatively reads TRBD1 or TRBD2 (5 bases each). This CDR3 region has 15 residues. Trimming shortened V by 0 bases and J by 2 bases, and 12 bases separated the two germline ends. Germline CDR1 is SGHRS and CDR2 is YFSETQ. CDR3 protein: CASSLAERGPYEQYF. The DNA of the CDR3 is TGCGCCAGCAGCTTGGCCGAAAGGGGACCCTACGAGCAGTACTTC.

The gene calls are TRBV5-1 and TRBJ2-5; D remains unclear. The CDR3 has 13 amino acids. Germline V gives CDR1 SGHRS, CDR2 YFSETQ. Trimming took 4 bases from V and 0 from J, leaving 7 bases between them. The CDR3 sequence is CASSIRYQETQYF. The CDR3 nucleotides read TGCGCCAGCAGCATTAGGTACCAAGAGACCCAGTACTTC.

This clone was seen once. This chain uses TRBV7-2 with TRBJ2-1; 9 nucleotides agree with TRBD2. Trimming took 4 bases from V and 13 from J; bases not matched to a gene: 11. Germline V gene sequence: CDR1 SGHTA, CDR2 FQGNSA. CDR3 length: 14 residues. CDR3 DNA sequence: TGTGCCAGCAGCTCTCTAGCGGGACTCGCACTACAGTTCTTC. Translating it yields CASSSLAGLALQFF.

The chain joins TRBV19 to TRBJ1-2; the D is unclear. The CDR3 is made up of 11 amino acids. Germline V gene sequence: CDR1 LNHDA, CDR2 SQIVND (reference sequence). The V end lost 6 bases, the J end lost 3 bases, and 5 bases lay between the germline ends. CDR3 protein: CASRTYYGYTF. CDR3 DNA sequence: TGTGCCAGTAGGACTTACTATGGCTACACCTTC.

V and J are TRBV6-1 and TRBJ2-6; 10 bases agree with TRBD1. Looked up from germline, CDR1 is MNHNS and CDR2 is SASEGT. Trimming took 4 bases from V and 0 from J; bases not matched to a gene: 3. This CDR3 has 17 amino acids. CDR3 DNA: TGTGCCAGCAGTGGAGGGACAGGGGCCTCTGGGGCCAACGTCCTGACTTTC. It specifies CASSGGTGASGANVLTF.

The rearrangement uses TRBV29-1 and TRBJ1-2; D is unclear. The germline V gene encodes CDR1 SQVTM and CDR2 ANQGSEA. Trimming stripped 0 bases from V and 4 bases from J, with 18 bases between. The CDR3 has 16 residues. The CDR3 bases are TGCAGCGTTGAAGATAGGAAGTCGATGGCGGGCTATGGCTACACCTTC. Translation gives CSVEDRKSMAGYGYTF. Combining the CDR3 with reference TRBV29-1 and TRBJ1-2 gives the whole variable domain SAVISQKPSRDICQRGTSLTIQCQVDSQVTMMFWYRQQPGQSLTLIATANQGSEATYESGFVIDKFPISRPNLTFSTLTVSNMSPEDSSIYLCSVEDRKSMAGYGYTFGSGTRLTVV.

The rearrangement links TRBV11-2 to TRBJ1-3, with D perhaps matching TRBD1 (5 bases). Germline V gene lookup returns CDR1 SGHAT and CDR2 FQNNGV. V was clipped by 3 bases and J by 0 bases, with 6 bases between them. The CDR3 consists of 14 residues. CDR3 sequence reads: CASSFGGSGNTIYF. The CDR3 DNA reads as TGTGCCAGCAGCTTTGGGGGCTCTGGAAACACCATATATTTT.

This clone has just a few counts. V is TRBV15 and J is TRBJ1-3; D is possibly TRBD1 (6 bases). Germline V gene lookup returns CDR1 LNHNV and CDR2 YYDKDF (reference sequence). This CDR3 comprises 17 residues. V was shortened by 6 bases and J by 0 bases, with 18 bases between the two germline ends. The CDR3 reads CATRTGAFAGSGNTIYF. The CDR3 DNA is TGTGCCACCAGGACAGGTGCCTTTGCAGGCTCTGGAAACACCATATATTTT.

J is TRBJ2-7 and V is TRBV6-6, with TRBD2 identical over 9 bases. The CDR3 extends over 15 amino acids. V lost 5 bases, J lost 1 base, and 6 bases stayed unmatched. Looked up from germline, CDR1 is MNHNY and CDR2 is SVGAGI (reference sequence). CDR3 nucleotide sequence: TGTGCCAGCAGTACCGTGACTAGCGGATCCTACGAGCAGTACTTC. Amino acids: CASSTVTSGSYEQYF.

In its sample, this clone was seen a few times. The J gene is TRBJ1-6, the V gene TRBV6-5; possible D gene TRBD1, 6 bases. V was clipped by 6 bases and J by 7 bases, with 13 bases between them. Germline-derived CDR1 and CDR2 are MNHEY and SVGAGI. The CDR3 runs to 14 residues. CDR3 in amino acids: CASRLQGNNSPLHF. The CDR3 DNA reads TGTGCCAGCAGATTACAGGGAAACAATTCACCCCTCCACTTT.

The genes are TRBV5-1 and TRBJ1-2; D is undetermined. V dropped 0 bases and J dropped 8 bases, with 11 bases sitting between them. From germline, CDR1 is SGHRS and CDR2 YFSETQ. The CDR3 loop spans 13 amino acids. Here the CDR3 reads CASSLAGRSGYTF. As DNA, the CDR3 is TGCGCCAGCAGCTTGGCGGGGAGGTCCGGCTACACCTTC.

The chain couples TRBV14 to TRBJ1-1, with a weak D call TRBD1 (5 bases). From germline, CDR1 is SGHDN and CDR2 FVKESK. V lost 5 bases to trimming and J lost 2 bases, with 9 bases between them. CDR3 length equals 13 residues. The CDR3 DNA follows: TGTGCCAGCAGCGGACATCCTAACACTGAAGCTTTCTTT. Amino acid sequence: CASSGHPNTEAFF.

This clone has only a few counts. This rearrangement joins TRBV6-5 to TRBJ2-3, with a weak D call TRBD1 (5 bases). The ends were cut back, 7 bases at V and 10 bases at J, with 12 bases in the middle. The CDR3 totals 11 residues. Looked up from germline, CDR1 is MNHEY and CDR2 is SVGAGI. The CDR3 nucleotides read TGTGCCAGCATCTTCGACAGCCCGCAGTATTTT. It is translated as CASIFDSPQYF.

CDR3 DNA sequence: TGTGCCAGCAGCTTAGCTCTCAATCAGCCCCAGCATTTT. Translated: CASSLALNQPQHF. The chain links TRBV7-2 to TRBJ1-5; D remains ambiguous. The CDR3 is 13 amino acids. Trimming removed 0 bases from V and 3 bases from J, with 3 bases in between. CDR1 and CDR2 from the germline V gene are SGHTA and FQGNSA.